The text below deals with one T cell receptor beta chain. Its specificity is not known. The source of the sample is a study of shared clonotypes between healthy human individuals. Overall study context: The cohort had two women and a few men, ages 18 to 49. Per-donor plates numbered three CD4 naive, three CD4 memory, two CD8 naive and one CD8 memory. The study, taken as a whole, reports: For sorted subsets, rarefaction showed incomplete sequencing despite large depth. Blood was the sole source, and tissue repertoires probably differ.

Assay used: immunoSEQ multiplex PCR; TCRdb lists only in-frame clones, some missing. The repertoire has 2,500,000 or so clones, less than 95% of them found once; the top ten carry about 0.36%. The CDR3 loop spans 17 amino acids. Germline V gene sequence: CDR1 MDHEN, CDR2 SYDVKM. The J segment lost 6 bases and the V segment lost 6 bases, leaving 17 bases of the junction unmatched. The specimen was naive CD4+ T cells from PBMCs. Subset in this sample: CD45RA+ positively selected. This TCR was recovered from a man between 18 and 29 years old in good health. Some clones in this sample may be carry-over from other donors' samples. This rearrangement joins TRBV28 to TRBJ2-3; 8 bases match TRBD2. CDR3 DNA: TGTGCCAGCAGACCCAAACGCGGGGGGCCGGGGATGGATACGCAGTATTTT. It yields the protein CASRPKRGGPGMDTQYF. The full variable domain, completed using reference TRBV28 and TRBJ2-3, is DVKVTQSSRYLVKRTGEKVFLECVQDMDHENMFWYRQDPGLGLRLIYFSYDVKMKEKGDIPEGYSVSREKKERFSLILESASTNQTSMYLCASRPKRGGPGMDTQYFGPGTRLTVL.